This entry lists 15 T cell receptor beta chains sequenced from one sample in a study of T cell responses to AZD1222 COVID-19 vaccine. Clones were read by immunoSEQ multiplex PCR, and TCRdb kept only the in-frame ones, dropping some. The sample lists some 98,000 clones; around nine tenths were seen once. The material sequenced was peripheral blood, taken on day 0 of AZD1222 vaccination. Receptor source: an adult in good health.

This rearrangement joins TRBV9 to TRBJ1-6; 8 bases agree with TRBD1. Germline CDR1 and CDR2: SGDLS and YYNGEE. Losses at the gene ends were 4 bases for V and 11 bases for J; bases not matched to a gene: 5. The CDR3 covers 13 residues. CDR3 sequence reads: CASSLDRGAPLHF. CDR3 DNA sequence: TGTGCCAGCAGCCTAGACAGGGGAGCACCCCTCCACTTT.

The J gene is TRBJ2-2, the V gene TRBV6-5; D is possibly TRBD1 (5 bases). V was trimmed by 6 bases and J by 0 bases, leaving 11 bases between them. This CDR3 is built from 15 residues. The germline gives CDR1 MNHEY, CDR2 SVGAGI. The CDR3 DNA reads TGTGCCAGCAGCCAGGGTTCCGCGAACACCGGGGAGCTGTTTTTT. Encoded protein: CASSQGSANTGELFF.

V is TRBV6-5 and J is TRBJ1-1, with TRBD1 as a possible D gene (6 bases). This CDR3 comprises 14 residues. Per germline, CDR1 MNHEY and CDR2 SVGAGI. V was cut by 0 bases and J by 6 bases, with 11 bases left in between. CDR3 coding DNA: TGTGCCAGCAGTTACTCGGGGGGCTCCTCTGAAGCTTTCTTT. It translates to CASSYSGGSSEAFF.

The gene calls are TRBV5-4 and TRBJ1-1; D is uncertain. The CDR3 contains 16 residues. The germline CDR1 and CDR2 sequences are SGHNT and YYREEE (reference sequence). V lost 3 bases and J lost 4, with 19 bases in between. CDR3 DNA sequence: TGTGCCAGCAGCTCTGGACCGGGCGGAGGGAGCACTGAAGCTTTCTTT. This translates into CASSSGPGGGSTEAFF.

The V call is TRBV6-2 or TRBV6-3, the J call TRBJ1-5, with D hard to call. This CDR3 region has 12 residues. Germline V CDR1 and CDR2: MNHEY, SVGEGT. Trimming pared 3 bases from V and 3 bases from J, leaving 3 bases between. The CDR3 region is CASSYNNQPQHF. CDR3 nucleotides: TGTGCCAGCAGTTATAACAATCAGCCCCAGCATTTT.

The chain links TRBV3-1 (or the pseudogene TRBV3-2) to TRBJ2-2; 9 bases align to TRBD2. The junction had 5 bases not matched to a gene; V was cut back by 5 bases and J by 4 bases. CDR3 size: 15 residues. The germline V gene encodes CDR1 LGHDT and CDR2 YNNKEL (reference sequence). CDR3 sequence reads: CASSKAGGSTGELFF. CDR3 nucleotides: TGTGCCAGCAGCAAAGCGGGGGGCTCCACCGGGGAGCTGTTTTTT.

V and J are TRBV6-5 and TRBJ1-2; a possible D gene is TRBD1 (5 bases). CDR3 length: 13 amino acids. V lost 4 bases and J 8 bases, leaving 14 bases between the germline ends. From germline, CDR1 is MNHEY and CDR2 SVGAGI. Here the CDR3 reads CASSLSQGWGYTF. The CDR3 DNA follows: TGTGCCAGCAGTTTATCCCAGGGTTGGGGCTACACCTTC.

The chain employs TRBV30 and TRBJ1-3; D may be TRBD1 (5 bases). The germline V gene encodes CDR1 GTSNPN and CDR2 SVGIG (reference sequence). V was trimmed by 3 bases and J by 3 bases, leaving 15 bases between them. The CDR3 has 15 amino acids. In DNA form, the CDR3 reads TGTGCCTGGAGAAAAATTGGGGGAGGTGGAAACACCATATATTTT. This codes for CAWRKIGGGGNTIYF. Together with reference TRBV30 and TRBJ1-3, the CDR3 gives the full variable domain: SQTIHQWPATLVQPVGSPLSLECTVEGTSNPNLYWYRQAAGRGLQLLFYSVGIGQISSEVPQNLSASRPQDRQFILSSKKLLLSDSGFYLCAWRKIGGGGNTIYFGEGSWLTVV.

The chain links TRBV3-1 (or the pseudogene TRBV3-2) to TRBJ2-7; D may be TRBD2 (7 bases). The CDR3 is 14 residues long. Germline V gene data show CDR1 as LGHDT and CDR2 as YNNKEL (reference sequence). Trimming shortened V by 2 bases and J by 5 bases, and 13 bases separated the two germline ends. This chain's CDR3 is CASSQRGAVDEQYF. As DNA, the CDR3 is TGTGCCAGCAGCCAACGGGGGGCCGTGGACGAGCAGTACTTC.

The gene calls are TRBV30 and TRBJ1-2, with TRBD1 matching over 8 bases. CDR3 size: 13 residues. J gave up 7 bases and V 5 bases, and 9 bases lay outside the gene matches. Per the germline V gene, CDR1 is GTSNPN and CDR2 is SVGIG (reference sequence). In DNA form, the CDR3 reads TGTGCCTGGTGGACAGGGAGATCGGGTGGCTACACCTTC. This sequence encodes CAWWTGRSGGYTF.

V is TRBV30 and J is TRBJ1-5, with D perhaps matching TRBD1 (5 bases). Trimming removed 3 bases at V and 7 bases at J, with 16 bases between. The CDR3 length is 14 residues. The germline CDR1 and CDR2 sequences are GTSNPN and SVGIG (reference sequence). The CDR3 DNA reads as TGTGCCTGGAGCCCAGGGACCGGGCGGCAGCCCCAGCATTTT. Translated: CAWSPGTGRQPQHF. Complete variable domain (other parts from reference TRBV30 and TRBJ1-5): SQTIHQWPATLVQPVGSPLSLECTVEGTSNPNLYWYRQAAGRGLQLLFYSVGIGQISSEVPQNLSASRPQDRQFILSSKKLLLSDSGFYLCAWSPGTGRQPQHFGDGTRLSIL.

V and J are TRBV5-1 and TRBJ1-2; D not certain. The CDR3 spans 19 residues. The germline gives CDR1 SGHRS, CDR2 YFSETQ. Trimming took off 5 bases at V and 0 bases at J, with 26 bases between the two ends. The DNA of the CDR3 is TGCGCCAGCAGTGGTATCGGCGTAGGCCTTTCTACCTCTAACTATGGCTACACCTTC. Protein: CASSGIGVGLSTSNYGYTF.

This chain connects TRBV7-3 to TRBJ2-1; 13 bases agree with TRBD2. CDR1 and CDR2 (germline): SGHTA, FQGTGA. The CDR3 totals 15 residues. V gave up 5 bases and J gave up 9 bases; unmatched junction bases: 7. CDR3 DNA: TGTGCCAGCAGCCCACTAGCGGGGGGGCTTGGTGAGCAGTTCTTC. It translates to CASSPLAGGLGEQFF.

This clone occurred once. The CDR3 region has the DNA TGTGCCAGCAGTCCACAGAGCTCCTATAATTCACCCCTCCACTTT. Translated, it gives CASSPQSSYNSPLHF. The V gene is TRBV6-5, the J gene TRBJ1-6; no reliable D call. Germline V gene data show CDR1 as MNHEY and CDR2 as SVGAGI. Trimming shortened V by 5 bases and J by 0 bases, and 8 bases separated the two germline ends. CDR3 size: 15 residues.

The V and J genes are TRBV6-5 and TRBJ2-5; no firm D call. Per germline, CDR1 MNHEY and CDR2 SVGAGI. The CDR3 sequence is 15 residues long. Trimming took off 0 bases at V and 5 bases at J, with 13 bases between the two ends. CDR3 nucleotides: TGTGCCAGCAGTTACTCGACACCGAGCCAGGAGACCCAGTACTTC. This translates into CASSYSTPSQETQYF.